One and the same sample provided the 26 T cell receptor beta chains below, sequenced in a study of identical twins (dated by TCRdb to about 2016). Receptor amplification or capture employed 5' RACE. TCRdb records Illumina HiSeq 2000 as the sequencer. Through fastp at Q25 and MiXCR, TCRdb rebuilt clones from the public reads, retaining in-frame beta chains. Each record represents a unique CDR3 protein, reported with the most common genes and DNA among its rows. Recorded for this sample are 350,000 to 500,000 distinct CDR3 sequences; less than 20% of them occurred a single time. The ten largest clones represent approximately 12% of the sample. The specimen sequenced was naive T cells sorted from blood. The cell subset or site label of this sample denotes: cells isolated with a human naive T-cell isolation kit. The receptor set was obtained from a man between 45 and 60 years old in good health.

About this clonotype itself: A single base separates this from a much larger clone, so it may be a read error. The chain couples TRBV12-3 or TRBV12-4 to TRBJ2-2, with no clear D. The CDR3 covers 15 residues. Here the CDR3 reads CANSPHGANTGELFF. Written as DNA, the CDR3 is TGTGCCAACAGTCCCCACGGAGCGAACACCGGGGAGCTGTTTTTT.

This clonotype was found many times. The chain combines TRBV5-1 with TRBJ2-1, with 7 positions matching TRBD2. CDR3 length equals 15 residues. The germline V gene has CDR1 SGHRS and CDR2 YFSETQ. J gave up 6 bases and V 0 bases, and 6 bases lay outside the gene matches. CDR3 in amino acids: CASSLGEGTVNEQFF. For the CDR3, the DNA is TGCGCCAGCAGCTTGGGGGAGGGAACGGTCAATGAGCAGTTCTTC.

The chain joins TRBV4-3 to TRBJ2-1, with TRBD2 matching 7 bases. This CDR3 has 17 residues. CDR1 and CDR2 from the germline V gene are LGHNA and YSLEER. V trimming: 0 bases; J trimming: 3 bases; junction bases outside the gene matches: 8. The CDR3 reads CASSQDPDGGFYNEQFF. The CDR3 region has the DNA TGCGCCAGCAGCCAAGATCCTGACGGGGGGTTCTACAATGAGCAGTTCTTC.

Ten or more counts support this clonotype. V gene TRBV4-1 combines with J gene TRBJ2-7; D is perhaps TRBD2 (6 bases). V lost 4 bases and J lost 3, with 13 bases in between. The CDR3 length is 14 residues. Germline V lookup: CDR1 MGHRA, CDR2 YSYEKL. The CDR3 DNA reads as TGCGCCAGCAGCCGGCCTGGAGGGAGCTACGAGCAGTACTTC. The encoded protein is CASSRPGGSYEQYF.

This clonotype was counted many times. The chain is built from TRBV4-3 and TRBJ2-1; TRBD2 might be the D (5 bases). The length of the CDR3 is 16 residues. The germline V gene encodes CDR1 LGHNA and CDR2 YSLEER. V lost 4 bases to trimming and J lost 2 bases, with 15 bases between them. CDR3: CASSPSGEPPYNEQFF. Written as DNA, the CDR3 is TGCGCCAGCAGCCCAAGTGGGGAGCCCCCCTACAATGAGCAGTTCTTC.

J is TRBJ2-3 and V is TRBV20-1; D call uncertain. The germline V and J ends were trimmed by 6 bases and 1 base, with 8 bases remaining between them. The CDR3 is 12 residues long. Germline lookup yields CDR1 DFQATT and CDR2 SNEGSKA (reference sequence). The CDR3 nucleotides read TGCAGTGCCATGAAGGGCACAGATACGCAGTATTTT. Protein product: CSAMKGTDTQYF.

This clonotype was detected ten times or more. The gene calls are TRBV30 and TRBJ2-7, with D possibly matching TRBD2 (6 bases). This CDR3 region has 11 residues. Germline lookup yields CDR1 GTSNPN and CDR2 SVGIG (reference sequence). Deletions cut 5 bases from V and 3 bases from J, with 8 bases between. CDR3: CAWAGFYEQYF. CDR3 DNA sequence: TGTGCCTGGGCGGGGTTCTACGAGCAGTACTTC.

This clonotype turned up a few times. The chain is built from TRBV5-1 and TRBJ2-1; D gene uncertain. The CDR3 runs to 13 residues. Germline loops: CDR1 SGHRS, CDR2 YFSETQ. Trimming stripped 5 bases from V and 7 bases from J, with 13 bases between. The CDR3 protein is CASRPPSGNEQFF. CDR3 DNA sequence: TGCGCCAGCAGACCGCCGTCGGGTAATGAGCAGTTCTTC.

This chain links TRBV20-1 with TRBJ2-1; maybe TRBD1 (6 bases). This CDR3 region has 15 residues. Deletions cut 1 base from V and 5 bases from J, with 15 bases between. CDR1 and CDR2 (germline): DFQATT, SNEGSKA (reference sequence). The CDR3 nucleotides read TGCAGTGCTAGAGCCCCCCAGGGGCGGAACAATGAGCAGTTCTTC. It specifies CSARAPQGRNNEQFF.

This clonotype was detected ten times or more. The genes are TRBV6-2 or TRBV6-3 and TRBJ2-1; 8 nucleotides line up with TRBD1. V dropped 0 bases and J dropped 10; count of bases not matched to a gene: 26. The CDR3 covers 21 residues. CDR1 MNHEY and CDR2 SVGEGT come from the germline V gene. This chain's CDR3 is CASSYSILDPAGDRGRSEQFF. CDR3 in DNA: TGTGCCAGCAGTTACTCGATCCTCGATCCCGCAGGAGACAGGGGACGCAGCGAGCAGTTCTTC.

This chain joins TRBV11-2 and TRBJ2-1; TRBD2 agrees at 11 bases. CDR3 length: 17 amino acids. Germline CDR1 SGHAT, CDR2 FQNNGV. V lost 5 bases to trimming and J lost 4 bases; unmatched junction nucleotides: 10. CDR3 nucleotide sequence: TGTGCCAGCAGCAAATGGTCTAGCGGGGGGAAATACAATGAGCAGTTCTTC. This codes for CASSKWSSGGKYNEQFF.

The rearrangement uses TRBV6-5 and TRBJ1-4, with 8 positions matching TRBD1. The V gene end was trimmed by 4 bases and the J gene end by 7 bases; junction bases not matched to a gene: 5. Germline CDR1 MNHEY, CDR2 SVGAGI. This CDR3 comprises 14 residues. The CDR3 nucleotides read TGTGCCAGCAGTTTGCGGACAGGGAGTGAAAAACTGTTTTTT. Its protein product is CASSLRTGSEKLFF.

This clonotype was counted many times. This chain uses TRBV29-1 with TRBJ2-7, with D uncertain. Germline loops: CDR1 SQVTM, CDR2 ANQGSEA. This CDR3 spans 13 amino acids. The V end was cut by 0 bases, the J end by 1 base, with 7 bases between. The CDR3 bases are TGCAGCGTTGAAGAGGGCTATTCCTACGAGCAGTACTTC. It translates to CSVEEGYSYEQYF.

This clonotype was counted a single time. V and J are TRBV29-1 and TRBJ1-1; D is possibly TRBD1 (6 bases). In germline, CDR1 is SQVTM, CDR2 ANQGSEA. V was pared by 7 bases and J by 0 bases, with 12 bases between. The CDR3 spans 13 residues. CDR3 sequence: CSGRTAMNTEAFF. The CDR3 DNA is TGCAGCGGCCGGACAGCCATGAACACTGAAGCTTTCTTT.

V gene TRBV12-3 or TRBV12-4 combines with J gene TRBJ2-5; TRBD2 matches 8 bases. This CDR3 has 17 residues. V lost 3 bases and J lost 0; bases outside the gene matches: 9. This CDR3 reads CASSFLGLAGNQETQYF. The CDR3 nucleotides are TGTGCCAGCAGTTTTCTCGGACTAGCAGGAAACCAAGAGACCCAGTACTTC.

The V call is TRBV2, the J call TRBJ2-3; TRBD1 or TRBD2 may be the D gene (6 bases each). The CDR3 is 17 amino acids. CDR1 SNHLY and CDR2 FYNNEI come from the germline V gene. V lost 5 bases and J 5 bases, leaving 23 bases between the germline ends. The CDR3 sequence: CASSKSLQGGGGDTQYF. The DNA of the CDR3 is TGTGCCAGCAGTAAGAGCTTACAGGGAGGTGGAGGAGATACGCAGTATTTT.

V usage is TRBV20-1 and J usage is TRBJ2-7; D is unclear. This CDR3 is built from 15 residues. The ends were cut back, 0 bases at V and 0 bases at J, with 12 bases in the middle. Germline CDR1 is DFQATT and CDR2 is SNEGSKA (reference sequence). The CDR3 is CSARDPGRSSYEQYF. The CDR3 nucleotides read TGCAGTGCTAGAGACCCTGGAAGGAGCTCCTACGAGCAGTACTTC.

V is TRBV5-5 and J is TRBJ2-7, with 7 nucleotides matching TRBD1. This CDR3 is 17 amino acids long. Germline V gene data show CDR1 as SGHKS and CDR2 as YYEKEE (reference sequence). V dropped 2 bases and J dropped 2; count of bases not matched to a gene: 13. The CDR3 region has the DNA TGTGCCAGCAGCTTACCCTCCGGGACAGATGCAACCTACGAGCAGTACTTC. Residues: CASSLPSGTDATYEQYF.

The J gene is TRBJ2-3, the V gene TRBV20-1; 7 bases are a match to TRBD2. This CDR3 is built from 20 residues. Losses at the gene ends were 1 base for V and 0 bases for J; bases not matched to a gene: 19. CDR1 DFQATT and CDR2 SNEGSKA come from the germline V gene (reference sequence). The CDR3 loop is CSARGATKRGGSFSTDTQYF. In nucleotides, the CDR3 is TGCAGTGCTAGAGGAGCTACTAAGCGGGGAGGCTCCTTTAGCACAGATACGCAGTATTTT.

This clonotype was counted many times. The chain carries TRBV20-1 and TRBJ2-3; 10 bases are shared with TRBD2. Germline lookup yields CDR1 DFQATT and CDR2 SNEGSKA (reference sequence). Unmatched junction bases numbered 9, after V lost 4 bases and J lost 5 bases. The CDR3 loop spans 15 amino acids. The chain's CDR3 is CSATSGTSVVDTQYF. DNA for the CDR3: TGCAGTGCTACCTCCGGGACTAGCGTTGTAGATACGCAGTATTTT.

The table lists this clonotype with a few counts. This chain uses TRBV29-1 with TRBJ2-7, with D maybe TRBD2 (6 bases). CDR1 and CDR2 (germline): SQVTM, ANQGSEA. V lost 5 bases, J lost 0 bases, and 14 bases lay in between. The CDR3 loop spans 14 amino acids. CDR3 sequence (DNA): TGCAGCGTTTTAGGAGGGGAATTCTCCTACGAGCAGTACTTC. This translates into CSVLGGEFSYEQYF.

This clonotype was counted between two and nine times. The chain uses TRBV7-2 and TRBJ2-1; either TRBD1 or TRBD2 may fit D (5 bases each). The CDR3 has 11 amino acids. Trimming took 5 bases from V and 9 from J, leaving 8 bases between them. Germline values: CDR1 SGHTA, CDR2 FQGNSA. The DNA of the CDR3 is TGTGCCAGCAGCACCGGGACTGAGCAGTTCTTC. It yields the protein CASSTGTEQFF.

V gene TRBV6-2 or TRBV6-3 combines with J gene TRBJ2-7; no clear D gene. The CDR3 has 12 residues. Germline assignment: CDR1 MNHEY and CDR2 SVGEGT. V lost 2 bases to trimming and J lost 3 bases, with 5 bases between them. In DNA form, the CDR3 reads TGTGCCAGCAGTTACCCTGACTACGAGCAGTACTTC. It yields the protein CASSYPDYEQYF.

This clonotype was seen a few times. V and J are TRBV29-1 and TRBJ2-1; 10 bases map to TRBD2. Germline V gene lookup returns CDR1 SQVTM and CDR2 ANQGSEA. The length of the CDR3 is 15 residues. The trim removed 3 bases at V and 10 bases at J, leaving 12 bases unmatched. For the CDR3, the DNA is TGCAGCGTTGATGGCGGGGCGGGACTAGCGATCGAGCAGTTCTTC. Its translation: CSVDGGAGLAIEQFF.

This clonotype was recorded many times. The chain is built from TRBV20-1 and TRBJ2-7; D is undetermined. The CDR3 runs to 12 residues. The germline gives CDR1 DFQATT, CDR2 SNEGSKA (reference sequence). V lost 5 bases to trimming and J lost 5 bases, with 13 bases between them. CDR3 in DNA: TGCAGTGCTCCCGCCCAACTTGACGAGCAGTACTTC. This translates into CSAPAQLDEQYF.

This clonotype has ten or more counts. This chain's CDR3 is CSVEALGQVREQFF. CDR3 coding DNA: TGCAGCGTTGAAGCCCTGGGACAGGTTCGAGAGCAGTTCTTC. The chain carries TRBV29-1 and TRBJ2-1; 8 bases agree with TRBD1. Trimming took 1 base from V and 10 from J; bases not matched to a gene: 9. This CDR3 comprises 14 residues. Looked up from germline, CDR1 is SQVTM and CDR2 is ANQGSEA.